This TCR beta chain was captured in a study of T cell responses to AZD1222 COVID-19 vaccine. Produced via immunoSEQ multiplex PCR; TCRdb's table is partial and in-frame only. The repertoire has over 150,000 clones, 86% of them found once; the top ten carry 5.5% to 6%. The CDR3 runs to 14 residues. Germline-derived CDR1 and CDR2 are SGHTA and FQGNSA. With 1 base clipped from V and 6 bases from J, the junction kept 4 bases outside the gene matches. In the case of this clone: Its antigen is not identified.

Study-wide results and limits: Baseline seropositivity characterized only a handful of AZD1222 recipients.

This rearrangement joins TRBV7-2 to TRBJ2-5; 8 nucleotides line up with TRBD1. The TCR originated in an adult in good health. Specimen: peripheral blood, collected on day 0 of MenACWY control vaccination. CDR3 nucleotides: TGTGCCAGCAGCTTAGTAAGACAGGGGCAGACCCAGTACTTC. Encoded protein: CASSLVRQGQTQYF.